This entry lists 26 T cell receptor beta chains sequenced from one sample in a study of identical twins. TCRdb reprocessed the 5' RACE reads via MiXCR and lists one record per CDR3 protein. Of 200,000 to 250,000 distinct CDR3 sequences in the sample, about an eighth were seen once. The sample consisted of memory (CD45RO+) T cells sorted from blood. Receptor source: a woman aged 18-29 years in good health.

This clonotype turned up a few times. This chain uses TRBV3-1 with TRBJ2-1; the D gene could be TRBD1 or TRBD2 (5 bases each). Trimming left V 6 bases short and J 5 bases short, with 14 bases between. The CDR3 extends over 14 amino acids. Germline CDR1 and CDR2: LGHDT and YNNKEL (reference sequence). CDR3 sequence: CASRNEGRNNEQFF. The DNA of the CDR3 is TGTGCCAGCAGGAATGAGGGGCGGAACAATGAGCAGTTCTTC.

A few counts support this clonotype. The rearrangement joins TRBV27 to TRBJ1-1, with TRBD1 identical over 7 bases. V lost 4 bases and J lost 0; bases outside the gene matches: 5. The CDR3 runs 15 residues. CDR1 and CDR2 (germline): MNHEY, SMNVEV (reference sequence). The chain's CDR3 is CASSSNRGLNTEAFF. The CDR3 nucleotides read TGTGCCAGCAGTTCAAACAGGGGATTGAACACTGAAGCTTTCTTT.

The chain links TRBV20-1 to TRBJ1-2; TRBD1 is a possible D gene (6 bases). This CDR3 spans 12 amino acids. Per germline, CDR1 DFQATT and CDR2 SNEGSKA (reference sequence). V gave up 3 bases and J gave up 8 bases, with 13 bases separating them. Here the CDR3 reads CSASWWGQGYTF. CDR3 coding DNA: TGCAGTGCTAGTTGGTGGGGGCAAGGCTACACCTTC.

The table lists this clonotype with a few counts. The CDR3 nucleotides read TGTGCCAGCAGCCTTGTGTCACCTGAGACCCAGTACTTC. Amino acids: CASSLVSPETQYF. The V and J genes are TRBV12-3 or TRBV12-4 and TRBJ2-5, with D hard to call. The CDR3 spans 13 residues. V was clipped by 6 bases and J by 5 bases, with 13 bases between them.

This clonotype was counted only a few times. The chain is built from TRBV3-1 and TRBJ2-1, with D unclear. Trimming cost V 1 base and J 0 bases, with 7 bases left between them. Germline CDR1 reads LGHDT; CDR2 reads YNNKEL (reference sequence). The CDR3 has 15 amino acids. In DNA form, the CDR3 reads TGTGCCAGCAGCCAAGCCCTCTCCTCCTACAATGAGCAGTTCTTC. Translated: CASSQALSSYNEQFF.

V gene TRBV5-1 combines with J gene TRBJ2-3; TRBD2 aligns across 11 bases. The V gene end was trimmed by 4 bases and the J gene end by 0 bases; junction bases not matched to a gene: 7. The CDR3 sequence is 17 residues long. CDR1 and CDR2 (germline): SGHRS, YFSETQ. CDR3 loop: CASSRGLADPSTDTQYF. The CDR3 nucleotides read TGCGCCAGCAGCAGGGGACTAGCGGACCCTAGCACAGATACGCAGTATTTT.

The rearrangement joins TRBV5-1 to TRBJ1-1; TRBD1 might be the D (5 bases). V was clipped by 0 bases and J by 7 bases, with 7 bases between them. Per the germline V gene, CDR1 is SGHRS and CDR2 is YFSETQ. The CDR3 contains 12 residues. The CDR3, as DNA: TGCGCCAGCAGCTTGGGACAGAATGAAGCTTTCTTT. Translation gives CASSLGQNEAFF.

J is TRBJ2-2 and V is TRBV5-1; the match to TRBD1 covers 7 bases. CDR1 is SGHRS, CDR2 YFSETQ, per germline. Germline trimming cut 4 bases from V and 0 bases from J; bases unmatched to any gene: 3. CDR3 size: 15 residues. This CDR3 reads CASSRDSSNTGELFF. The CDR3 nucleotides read TGCGCCAGCAGCAGGGACAGTTCGAACACCGGGGAGCTGTTTTTT.

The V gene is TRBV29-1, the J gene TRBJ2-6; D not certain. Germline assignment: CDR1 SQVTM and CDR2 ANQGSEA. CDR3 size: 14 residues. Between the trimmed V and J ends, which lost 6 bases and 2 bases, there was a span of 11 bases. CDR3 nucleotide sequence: TGCAGCGTAGCCGCCGAGGCTGGGGCCAACGTCCTGACTTTC. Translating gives CSVAAEAGANVLTF.

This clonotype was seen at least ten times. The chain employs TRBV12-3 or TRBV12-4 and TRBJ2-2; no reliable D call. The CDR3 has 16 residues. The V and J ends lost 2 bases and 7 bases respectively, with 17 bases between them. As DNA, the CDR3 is TGTGCCAGCAGTTTAATTTCGCTAGTTTCAGGCGGGGAGCTGTTTTTT. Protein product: CASSLISLVSGGELFF.

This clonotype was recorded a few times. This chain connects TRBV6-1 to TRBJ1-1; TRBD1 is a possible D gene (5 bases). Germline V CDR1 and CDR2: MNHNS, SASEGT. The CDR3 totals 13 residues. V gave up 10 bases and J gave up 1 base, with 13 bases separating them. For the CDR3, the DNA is TGTGCCACCCAAGCCAGGGAGAACACTGAAGCTTTCTTT. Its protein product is CATQARENTEAFF.

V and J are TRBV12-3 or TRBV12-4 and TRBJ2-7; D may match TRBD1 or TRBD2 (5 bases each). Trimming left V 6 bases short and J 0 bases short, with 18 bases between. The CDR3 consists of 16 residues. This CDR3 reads CASSPGTGTDSYEQYF. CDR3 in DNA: TGTGCCAGCAGCCCTGGAACCGGGACGGACTCCTACGAGCAGTACTTC.

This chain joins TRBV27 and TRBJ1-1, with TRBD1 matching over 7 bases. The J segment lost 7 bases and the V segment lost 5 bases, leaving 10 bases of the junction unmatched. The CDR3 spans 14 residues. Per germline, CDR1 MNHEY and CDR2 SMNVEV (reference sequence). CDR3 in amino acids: CASSLSGGTFEAFF. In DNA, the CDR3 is TGTGCCAGCAGTCTCTCAGGGGGGACATTTGAAGCTTTCTTT.

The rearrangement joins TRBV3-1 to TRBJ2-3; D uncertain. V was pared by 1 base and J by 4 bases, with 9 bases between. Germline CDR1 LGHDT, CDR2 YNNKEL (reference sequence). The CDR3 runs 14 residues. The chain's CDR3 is CASSQAWIADTQYF. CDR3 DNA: TGTGCCAGCAGCCAAGCTTGGATCGCAGATACGCAGTATTTT.

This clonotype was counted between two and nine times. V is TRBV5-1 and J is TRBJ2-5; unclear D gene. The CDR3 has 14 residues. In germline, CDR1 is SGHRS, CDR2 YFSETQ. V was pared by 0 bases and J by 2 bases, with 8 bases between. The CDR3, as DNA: TGCGCCAGCAGCTTGGAACCAGGTCAAGAGACCCAGTACTTC. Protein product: CASSLEPGQETQYF.

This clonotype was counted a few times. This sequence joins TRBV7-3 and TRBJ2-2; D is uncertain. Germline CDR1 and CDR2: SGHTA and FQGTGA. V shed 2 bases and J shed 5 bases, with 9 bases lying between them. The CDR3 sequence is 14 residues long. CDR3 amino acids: CASSLGSRTGELFF. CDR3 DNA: TGTGCCAGCAGCTTAGGTAGCCGGACCGGGGAGCTGTTTTTT.

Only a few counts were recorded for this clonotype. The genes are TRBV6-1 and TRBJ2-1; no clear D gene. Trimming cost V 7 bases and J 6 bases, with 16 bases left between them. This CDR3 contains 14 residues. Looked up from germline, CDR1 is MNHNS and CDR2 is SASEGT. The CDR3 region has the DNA TGTGCCAGCACAAAGTCAACCCCTGGCAATGAGCAGTTCTTC. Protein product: CASTKSTPGNEQFF.

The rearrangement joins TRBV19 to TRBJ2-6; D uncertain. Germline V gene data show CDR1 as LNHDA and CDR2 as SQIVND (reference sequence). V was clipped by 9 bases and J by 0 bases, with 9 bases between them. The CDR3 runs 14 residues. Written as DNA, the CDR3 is TGTGCCAGGGACCTCCCCTCTGGGGCCAACGTCCTGACTTTC. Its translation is CARDLPSGANVLTF. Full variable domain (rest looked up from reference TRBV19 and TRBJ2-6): DGGITQSPKYLFRKEGQNVTLSCEQNLNHDAMYWYRQDPGQGLRLIYYSQIVNDFQKGDIAEGYSVSREKKESFPLTVTSAQKNPTAFYLCARDLPSGANVLTFGAGSRLTVL.

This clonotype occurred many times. CDR3 sequence reads: CASSPDRDRRNQPQHF. The CDR3 DNA reads as TGTGCCAGCAGCCCCGACAGGGATCGAAGAAATCAGCCCCAGCATTTT. The V call is TRBV27, the J call TRBJ1-5; 7 bases map to TRBD1. The CDR3 runs 16 residues. Germline-derived CDR1 and CDR2 are MNHEY and SMNVEV (reference sequence). The J segment lost 4 bases and the V segment lost 6 bases, leaving 12 bases of the junction unmatched.

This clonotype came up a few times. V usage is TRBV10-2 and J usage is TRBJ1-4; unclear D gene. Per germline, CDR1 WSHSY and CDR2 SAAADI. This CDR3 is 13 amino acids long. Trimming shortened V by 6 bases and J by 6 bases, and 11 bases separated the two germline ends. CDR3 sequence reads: CASRSSPDEKLFF. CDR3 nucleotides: TGCGCCAGCAGGTCCAGCCCGGATGAAAAACTGTTTTTT.

The CDR3 DNA is TGTGCCAGCACTCCACTCCGGGTGACGAACACTGAAGCTTTCTTT. This gives the protein CASTPLRVTNTEAFF. The rearrangement joins TRBV12-3 or TRBV12-4 to TRBJ1-1; no definite D call. The CDR3 runs to 15 residues. The V end was cut by 7 bases, the J end by 1 base, with 16 bases between.

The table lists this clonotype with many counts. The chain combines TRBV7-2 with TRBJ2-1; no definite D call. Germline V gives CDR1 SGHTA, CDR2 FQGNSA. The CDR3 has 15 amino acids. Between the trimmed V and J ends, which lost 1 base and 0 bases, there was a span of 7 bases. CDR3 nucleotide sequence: TGTGCCAGCAGCTTAGTGGGTGACTCCTACAATGAGCAGTTCTTC. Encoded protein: CASSLVGDSYNEQFF.

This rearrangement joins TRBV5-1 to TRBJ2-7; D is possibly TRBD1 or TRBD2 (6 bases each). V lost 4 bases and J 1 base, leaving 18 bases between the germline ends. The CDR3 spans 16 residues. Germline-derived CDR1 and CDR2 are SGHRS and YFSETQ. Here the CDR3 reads CASSQQDRGGSYEQYF. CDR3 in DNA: TGCGCCAGCAGCCAGCAGGACAGAGGGGGGTCCTACGAGCAGTACTTC.

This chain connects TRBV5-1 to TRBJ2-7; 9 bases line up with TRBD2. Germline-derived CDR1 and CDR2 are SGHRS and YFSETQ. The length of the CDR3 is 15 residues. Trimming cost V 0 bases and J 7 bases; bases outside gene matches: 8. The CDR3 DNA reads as TGCGCCAGCAGCTTGGCGGCTAGCGGGACGGGGGAGCAGTACTTC. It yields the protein CASSLAASGTGEQYF.

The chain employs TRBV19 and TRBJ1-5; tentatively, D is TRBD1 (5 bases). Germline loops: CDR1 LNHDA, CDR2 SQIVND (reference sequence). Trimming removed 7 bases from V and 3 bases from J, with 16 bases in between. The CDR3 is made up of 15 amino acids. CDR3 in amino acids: CASKGPNRNNQPQHF. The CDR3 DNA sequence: TGTGCCAGTAAGGGGCCGAATCGGAACAATCAGCCCCAGCATTTT.

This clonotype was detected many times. This CDR3 reads CASSFGGKGGEQYF. CDR3 nucleotide sequence: TGTGCCAGCAGTTTTGGAGGGAAGGGTGGGGAGCAGTACTTC. The rearrangement links TRBV12-3 or TRBV12-4 to TRBJ2-7; D possibly corresponds to TRBD2 (6 bases). The CDR3 length is 14 residues. Trimming cost V 3 bases and J 7 bases, with 16 bases left between them.